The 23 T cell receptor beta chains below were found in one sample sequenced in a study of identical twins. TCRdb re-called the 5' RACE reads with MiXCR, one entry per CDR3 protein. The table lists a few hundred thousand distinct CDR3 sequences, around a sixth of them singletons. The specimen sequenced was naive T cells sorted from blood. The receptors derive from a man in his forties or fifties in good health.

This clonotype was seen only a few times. CDR3 in DNA: TGTGCCAGCAGTAGCGGGGGGGTGCCAGATACGCAGTATTTT. Translating it yields CASSSGGVPDTQYF. The chain uses TRBV7-2 and TRBJ2-3, with TRBD2 matching 11 bases. Germline V gives CDR1 SGHTA, CDR2 FQGNSA. The J segment lost 4 bases and the V segment lost 6 bases, leaving 3 bases of the junction unmatched. The CDR3 consists of 14 residues.

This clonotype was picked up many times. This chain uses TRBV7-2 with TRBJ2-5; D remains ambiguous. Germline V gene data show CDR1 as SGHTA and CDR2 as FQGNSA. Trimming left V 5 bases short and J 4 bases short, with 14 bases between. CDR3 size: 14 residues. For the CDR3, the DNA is TGTGCCAGCAGCCCAACGGGTCGCCCAGAGACCCAGTACTTC. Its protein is CASSPTGRPETQYF.

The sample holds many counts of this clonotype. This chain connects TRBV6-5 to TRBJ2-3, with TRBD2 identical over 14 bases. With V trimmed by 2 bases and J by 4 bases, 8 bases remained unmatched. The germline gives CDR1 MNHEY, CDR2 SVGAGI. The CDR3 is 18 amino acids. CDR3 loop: CASSYQTSGRARADTQYF. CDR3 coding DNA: TGTGCCAGCAGTTACCAGACTAGCGGGAGGGCCCGGGCAGATACGCAGTATTTT.

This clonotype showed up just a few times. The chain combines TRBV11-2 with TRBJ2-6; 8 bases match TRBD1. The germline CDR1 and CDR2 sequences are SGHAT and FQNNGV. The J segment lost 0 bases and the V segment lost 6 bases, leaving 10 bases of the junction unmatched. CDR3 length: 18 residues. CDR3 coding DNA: TGTGCCAGCAGATCAGGGGGCGCACCCTACTCTGGGGCCAACGTCCTGACTTTC. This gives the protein CASRSGGAPYSGANVLTF.

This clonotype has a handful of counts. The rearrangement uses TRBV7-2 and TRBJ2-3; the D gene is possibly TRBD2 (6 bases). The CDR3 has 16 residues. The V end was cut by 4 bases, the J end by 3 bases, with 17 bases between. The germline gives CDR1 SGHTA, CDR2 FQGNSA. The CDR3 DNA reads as TGTGCCAGCAGCTCGGGCGGCGGCGGGGTGACAGATACGCAGTATTTT. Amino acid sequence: CASSSGGGGVTDTQYF.

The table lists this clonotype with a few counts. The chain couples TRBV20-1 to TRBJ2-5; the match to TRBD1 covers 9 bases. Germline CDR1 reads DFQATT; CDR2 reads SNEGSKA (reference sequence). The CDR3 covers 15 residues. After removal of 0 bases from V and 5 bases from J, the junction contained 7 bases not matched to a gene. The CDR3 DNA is TGCAGTGCTAGAGATAGAAACAGGGGGCGGGAGACCCAGTACTTC. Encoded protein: CSARDRNRGRETQYF.

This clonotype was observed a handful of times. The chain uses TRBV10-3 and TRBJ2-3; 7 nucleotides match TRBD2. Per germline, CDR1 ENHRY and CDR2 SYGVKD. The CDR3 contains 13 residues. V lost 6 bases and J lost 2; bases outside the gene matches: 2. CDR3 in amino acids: CAIRSGATDTQYF. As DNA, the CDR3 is TGTGCCATCAGAAGCGGGGCCACAGATACGCAGTATTTT.

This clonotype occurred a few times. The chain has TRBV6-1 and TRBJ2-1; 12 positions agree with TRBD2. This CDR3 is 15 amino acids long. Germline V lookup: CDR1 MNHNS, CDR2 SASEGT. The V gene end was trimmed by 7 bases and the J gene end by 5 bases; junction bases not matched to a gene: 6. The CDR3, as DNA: TGTGCCAGCACCCCGACTAGCGGGGGCCACAATGAGCAGTTCTTC. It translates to CASTPTSGGHNEQFF.

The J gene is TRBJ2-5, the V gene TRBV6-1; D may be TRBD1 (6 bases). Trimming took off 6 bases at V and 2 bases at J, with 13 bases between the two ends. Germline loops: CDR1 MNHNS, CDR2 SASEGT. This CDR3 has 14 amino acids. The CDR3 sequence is CASSRGSGQETQYF. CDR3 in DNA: TGTGCCAGCAGCAGGGGCAGCGGACAAGAGACCCAGTACTTC.

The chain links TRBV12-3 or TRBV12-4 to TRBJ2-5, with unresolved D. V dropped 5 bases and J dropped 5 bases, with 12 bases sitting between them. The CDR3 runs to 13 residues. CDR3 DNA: TGTGCCAGCAGTGGATCGTGGTTGGAGACCCAGTACTTC. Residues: CASSGSWLETQYF.

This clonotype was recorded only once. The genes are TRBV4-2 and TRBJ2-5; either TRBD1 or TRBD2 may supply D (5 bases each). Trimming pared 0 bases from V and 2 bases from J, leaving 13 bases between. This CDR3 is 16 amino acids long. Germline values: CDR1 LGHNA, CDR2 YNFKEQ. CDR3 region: CASSQEGPGAQETQYF. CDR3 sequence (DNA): TGTGCCAGCAGCCAAGAAGGCCCCGGGGCGCAAGAGACCCAGTACTTC.

CDR3 DNA: TGCAGTGCCGCGGGACAGGGGGCGGGAAGATCCTACAATGAGCAGTTCTTC. Protein sequence: CSAAGQGAGRSYNEQFF. The V call is TRBV20-1, the J call TRBJ2-1; 12 bases align to TRBD1. This CDR3 has 17 residues. Per the germline V gene, CDR1 is DFQATT and CDR2 is SNEGSKA (reference sequence). With V trimmed by 6 bases and J by 1 base, 10 bases remained unmatched.

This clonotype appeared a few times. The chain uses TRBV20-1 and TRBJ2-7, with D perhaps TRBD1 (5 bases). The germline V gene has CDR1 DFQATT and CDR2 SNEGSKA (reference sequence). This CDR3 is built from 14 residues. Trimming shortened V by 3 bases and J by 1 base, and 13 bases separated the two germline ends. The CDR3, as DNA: TGCAGTGCTAGCGTCGTCCAGGGTTCCTACGAGCAGTACTTC. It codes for CSASVVQGSYEQYF.

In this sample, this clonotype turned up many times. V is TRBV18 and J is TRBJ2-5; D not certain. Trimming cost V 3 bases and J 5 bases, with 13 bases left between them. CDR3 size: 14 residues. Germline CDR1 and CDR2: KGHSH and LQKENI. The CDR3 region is CASSPSVRRETQYF. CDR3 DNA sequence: TGTGCCAGCTCACCGTCGGTCAGGCGGGAGACCCAGTACTTC.

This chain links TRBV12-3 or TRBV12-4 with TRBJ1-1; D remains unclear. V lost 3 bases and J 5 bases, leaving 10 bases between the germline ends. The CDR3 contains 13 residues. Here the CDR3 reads CASSFGEGTEAFF. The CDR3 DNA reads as TGTGCCAGCAGTTTTGGGGAAGGGACTGAAGCTTTCTTT.

This CDR3 is CSVDLGSYEQYF. Here the CDR3 DNA reads TGCAGCGTTGATCTGGGGTCCTACGAGCAGTACTTC. V gene TRBV29-1 combines with J gene TRBJ2-7; the D is unclear. Germline CDR1 is SQVTM and CDR2 is ANQGSEA. CDR3 length: 12 amino acids. With 3 bases removed from V and 1 base from J, the gap between germline ends came to 7 bases.

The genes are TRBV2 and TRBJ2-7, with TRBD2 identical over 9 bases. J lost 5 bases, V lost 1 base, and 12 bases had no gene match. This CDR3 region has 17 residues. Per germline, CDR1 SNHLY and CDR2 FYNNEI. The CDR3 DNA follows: TGTGCCAGCAGTGAAGAGGGGCGGGAGGGCCGTCGGCACGAGCAGTACTTC. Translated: CASSEEGREGRRHEQYF.

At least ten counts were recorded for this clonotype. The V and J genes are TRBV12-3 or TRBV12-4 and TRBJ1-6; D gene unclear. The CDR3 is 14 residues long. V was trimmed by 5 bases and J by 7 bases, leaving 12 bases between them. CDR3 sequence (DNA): TGTGCCAGCAGTCCCCAAGGATGGAATTCACCCCTCCACTTT. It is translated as CASSPQGWNSPLHF.

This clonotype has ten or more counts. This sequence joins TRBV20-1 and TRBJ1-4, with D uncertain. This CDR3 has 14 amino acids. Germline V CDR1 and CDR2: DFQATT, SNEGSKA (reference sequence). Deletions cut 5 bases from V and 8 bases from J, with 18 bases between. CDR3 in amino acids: CSAATYRSGEKLFF. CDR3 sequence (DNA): TGCAGTGCTGCTACTTACCGGAGTGGGGAAAAACTGTTTTTT.

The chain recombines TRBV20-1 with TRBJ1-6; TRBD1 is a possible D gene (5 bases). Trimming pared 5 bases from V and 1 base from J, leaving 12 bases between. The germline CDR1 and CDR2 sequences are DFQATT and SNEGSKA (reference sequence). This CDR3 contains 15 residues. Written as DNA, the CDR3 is TGCAGTGCTGTCCCGGGACTGTCCTATAATTCACCCCTCCACTTT. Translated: CSAVPGLSYNSPLHF.

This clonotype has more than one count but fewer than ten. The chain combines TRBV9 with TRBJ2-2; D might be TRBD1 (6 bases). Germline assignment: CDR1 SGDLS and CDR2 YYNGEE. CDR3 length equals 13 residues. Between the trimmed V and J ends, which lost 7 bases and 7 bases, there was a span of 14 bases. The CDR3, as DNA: TGTGCCAGCGGAACAGGGTCGGACGGGGAGCTGTTTTTT. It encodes CASGTGSDGELFF.

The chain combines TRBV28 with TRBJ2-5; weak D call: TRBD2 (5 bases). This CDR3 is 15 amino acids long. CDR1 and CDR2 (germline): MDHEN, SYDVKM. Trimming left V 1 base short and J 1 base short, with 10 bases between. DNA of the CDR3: TGTGCCAGCAGTTTATTCGGGATGGGCCAAGAGACCCAGTACTTC. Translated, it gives CASSLFGMGQETQYF.

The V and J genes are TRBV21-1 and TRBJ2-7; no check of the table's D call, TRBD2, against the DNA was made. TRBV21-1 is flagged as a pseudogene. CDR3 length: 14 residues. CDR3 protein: CASSKALRDNEQYF. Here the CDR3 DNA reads TGTGCCAGCAGCAAAGCGCTGAGGGATAACGAGCAGTACTTC.